This TCR beta chain was found in a study of cytomegalovirus exposure and HLA in healthy donors. A multiplex PCR was run with 60 Vbeta primers and 13 Jbeta primers. Method: immunoSEQ multiplex PCR; TCRdb's copy keeps in-frame clones and lacks some. The profile covers roughly 180,000 clones, with 80% to 90% appearing a single time and 0.77% taken by the ten largest. About this clone: What it recognizes is unknown.

Study findings and constraints: As a later analysis revealed, the rate of TCR association differed by HLA locus, with DRB1 most and HLA-C fewest. In an earlier analysis, productive rearrangement rates for most beta V segments clustered near 87% or 30%.

CDR3 length: 16 residues. The germline V gene has CDR1 MGHDK and CDR2 SYGVNS. This receptor was taken from a woman between 18 and 30 years old in good health and CMV-seronegative. This chain joins TRBV25-1 and TRBJ2-5; 12 bases map to TRBD2. The J call may be in error: the DNA end matches TRBJ2-7 better. The specimen sequenced was PBMCs. This chain's CDR3 is CASSEGLAGPIYEQYF. The CDR3 DNA follows: TGTGCCAGCAGTGAAGGACTAGCGGGACCCATCTACGAGCAGTACTTC.